Below, 30 T cell receptor beta chains from the same sample are listed, as sequenced in a study of cytomegalovirus exposure and HLA in healthy donors. The PCR employed 60 Vbeta primers together with 13 Jbeta primers. The repertoire was sequenced with immunoSEQ multiplex PCR; TCRdb's copy has only in-frame clones and lacks some. The repertoire consists of 150,000 to 200,000 clones, with around nine tenths occurring once and the leading ten covering roughly 1.9%. Material: PBMCs. All receptors come from a woman aged 18 to 35 in good health and CMV-seronegative.

The chain couples TRBV5-1 to TRBJ1-1, with a tentative D call TRBD1 (6 bases). This CDR3 spans 16 amino acids. The V end lost 2 bases, the J end lost 6 bases, and 20 bases lay between the germline ends. Germline values: CDR1 SGHRS, CDR2 YFSETQ. This CDR3 reads CASSFRSGGPASEAFF. For the CDR3, the DNA is TGCGCCAGCAGCTTTCGGTCTGGGGGCCCCGCCTCTGAAGCTTTCTTT.

CDR3 in amino acids: CASSESLAASTDTQYF. The CDR3 nucleotides are TGTGCCAGCAGTGAGTCCCTAGCTGCTAGCACAGATACGCAGTATTTT. The chain has TRBV6-1 and TRBJ2-3, with D perhaps TRBD2 (5 bases). Germline V gene data show CDR1 as MNHNS and CDR2 as SASEGT. CDR3 length: 16 amino acids. Trimming left V 3 bases short and J 0 bases short, with 13 bases between.

About this clone itself: One junction end disagrees with the germline gene, perhaps due to a read error. V and J are TRBV19 and TRBJ2-7; D is perhaps TRBD2 (6 bases). Germline V lookup: CDR1 LNHDA, CDR2 SQIVND (reference sequence). This CDR3 has 17 residues. The CDR3 loop reads CASSANFITANTGEQYF. In DNA form, the CDR3 reads TGTGCCAGTAGTGCCAACTTTATTACGGCTAACACGGGGGAGCAATACTTC.

This clone was observed once. The chain has TRBV7-7 and TRBJ2-5; TRBD2 might be the D (6 bases). Per the germline V gene, CDR1 is SSHAT and CDR2 is FNYEAQ (reference sequence). The CDR3 consists of 14 residues. Trimming took 3 bases from V and 2 from J, leaving 10 bases between them. In DNA, the CDR3 is TGTGCCAGCAGCTTTGTGGGGGGACAAGAGACCCAGTACTTC. Translated: CASSFVGGQETQYF.

This clone was counted a single time. This chain joins TRBV4-2 and TRBJ2-7; TRBD1 agrees at 7 bases. CDR3 size: 14 residues. In germline, CDR1 is LGHNA, CDR2 YNFKEQ. V lost 2 bases, J lost 2 bases, and 3 bases stayed unmatched. CDR3 sequence: CASSQPGQTYEQYF. For the CDR3, the DNA is TGTGCCAGCAGCCAACCGGGACAGACCTACGAGCAGTACTTC.

The chain is built from TRBV6-6 and TRBJ1-1; D unclear. The V end lost 0 bases, the J end lost 4 bases, and 12 bases lay between the germline ends. Germline CDR1 reads MNHNY; CDR2 reads SVGAGI (reference sequence). The CDR3 contains 15 residues. The CDR3 loop is CASSYSEEGGTEAFF. The CDR3 region has the DNA TGTGCCAGCAGTTACTCCGAGGAGGGAGGCACTGAAGCTTTCTTT.

The chain has TRBV7-9 and TRBJ1-2; D is perhaps TRBD1 (6 bases). Germline V gives CDR1 SEHNR, CDR2 FQNEAQ (reference sequence). There are 12 residues in the CDR3. The ends were cut back, 5 bases at V and 5 bases at J, with 9 bases in the middle. The chain's CDR3 is CASSTTGYGYTF. In DNA form, the CDR3 reads TGTGCCAGCAGCACCACAGGGTATGGCTACACCTTC. Based on the CDR3 plus reference TRBV7-9 and TRBJ1-2, the full variable domain is DTGVSQNPRHKITKRGQNVTFRCDPISEHNRLYWYRQTLGQGPEFLTYFQNEAQLEKSRLLSDRFSAERPKGSFSTLEIQRTEQGDSAMYLCASSTTGYGYTFGSGTRLTVV.

The gene calls are TRBV28 and TRBJ1-2; no definite D call. V was cut by 6 bases and J by 7 bases, with 12 bases left in between. Germline V gene data show CDR1 as MDHEN and CDR2 as SYDVKM. The CDR3 covers 12 residues. CDR3 loop: CASSYRRIGYTF. DNA for the CDR3: TGTGCCAGCAGCTACAGACGGATTGGCTACACCTTC.

The chain combines TRBV10-2 with TRBJ2-1; perhaps TRBD1 as D (8 bases). The CDR3 has 16 residues. Trimming shortened V by 10 bases and J by 10 bases, and 29 bases separated the two germline ends. The germline CDR1 and CDR2 sequences are WSHSY and SAAADI. CDR3 coding DNA: TGCGCCATCATGGGGGGGACGACAGGGGTACAAACAGAGCAGTTCTTC. The encoded protein is CAIMGGTTGVQTEQFF.

The chain combines TRBV7-9 with TRBJ2-3; the match to TRBD2 covers 8 bases. The length of the CDR3 is 17 residues. Germline trimming cut 4 bases from V and 0 bases from J; bases unmatched to any gene: 9. In germline, CDR1 is SEHNR, CDR2 FQNEAQ (reference sequence). DNA for the CDR3: TGTGCCAGCAGCTCTAGGGCGGGGGGATCTAGCACAGATACGCAGTATTTT. Translation: CASSSRAGGSSTDTQYF.

This clone was counted only a few times. The chain couples TRBV7-9 to TRBJ1-1, with D perhaps TRBD1 (6 bases). Per the germline V gene, CDR1 is SEHNR and CDR2 is FQNEAQ (reference sequence). The CDR3 is made up of 15 amino acids. Trimming stripped 8 bases from V and 0 bases from J, with 16 bases between. CDR3 bases: TGTGCCAGCTGGGGGCAGGACTCTATGAACACTGAAGCTTTCTTT. Translation gives CASWGQDSMNTEAFF. Variable domain in full (rest from reference TRBV7-9 and TRBJ1-1): DTGVSQNPRHKITKRGQNVTFRCDPISEHNRLYWYRQTLGQGPEFLTYFQNEAQLEKSRLLSDRFSAERPKGSFSTLEIQRTEQGDSAMYLCASWGQDSMNTEAFFGQGTRLTVV.

This rearrangement joins TRBV6-5 to TRBJ2-5; the match to TRBD2 covers 9 bases. The V gene end was trimmed by 6 bases and the J gene end by 5 bases; junction bases not matched to a gene: 10. CDR1 and CDR2 (germline): MNHEY, SVGAGI. This CDR3 has 15 amino acids. The CDR3 nucleotides are TGTGCCAGCAGACTCCGACTAGCGGCCGATGAGACCCAGTACTTC. Its translation is CASRLRLAADETQYF.

The chain carries TRBV6-4 and TRBJ2-7, with D possibly TRBD1 on 6 matching bases. Looked up from germline, CDR1 is MRHNA and CDR2 is SNTAGT. V was clipped by 6 bases and J by 5 bases, with 20 bases between them. CDR3 length equals 15 residues. Here the CDR3 DNA reads TGTGCCAGCAGGCCCTGGGGGCCCCTATCGCACGAGCAGTACTTC. As protein: CASRPWGPLSHEQYF.

The gene calls are TRBV28 and TRBJ2-1; 7 positions agree with TRBD2. The V gene's germline CDR1 is MDHEN and CDR2 SYDVKM. Trimming removed 6 bases from V and 2 bases from J; junction bases left unmatched: 4. The CDR3 covers 14 residues. The CDR3 nucleotides are TGTGCCAGCAGGACTAGCAGGCCCTACAATGAGCAGTTCTTC. Translation: CASRTSRPYNEQFF. Full variable domain (missing parts from reference TRBV28 and TRBJ2-1): DVKVTQSSRYLVKRTGEKVFLECVQDMDHENMFWYRQDPGLGLRLIYFSYDVKMKEKGDIPEGYSVSREKKERFSLILESASTNQTSMYLCASRTSRPYNEQFFGPGTRLTVL.

The CDR3 sequence is CASSPGTLTSTDTQYF. DNA of the CDR3: TGCGCCAGCAGCCCCGGGACATTGACTAGCACAGATACGCAGTATTTT. The rearrangement joins TRBV5-1 to TRBJ2-3, with TRBD1 as a possible D gene (6 bases). Germline CDR1 reads SGHRS; CDR2 reads YFSETQ. Trimming left V 4 bases short and J 0 bases short, with 15 bases between. The CDR3 extends over 16 amino acids.

The rearrangement uses TRBV29-1 and TRBJ2-3; 7 bases are shared with TRBD1. Looked up from germline, CDR1 is SQVTM and CDR2 is ANQGSEA. The CDR3 spans 13 residues. Trimming removed 5 bases from V and 2 bases from J; junction bases left unmatched: 4. CDR3 sequence (DNA): TGCAGCGTTCCAGACAGGGCCACAGATACGCAGTATTTT. It specifies CSVPDRATDTQYF.

The chain is built from TRBV28 and TRBJ1-1; 9 bases map to TRBD1. Germline trimming cut 6 bases from V and 6 bases from J; bases unmatched to any gene: 8. The CDR3 consists of 14 residues. Germline CDR1 reads MDHEN; CDR2 reads SYDVKM. CDR3 sequence (DNA): TGTGCCAGCAGATCCCCTGACAGGGGGTCTGAAGCTTTCTTT. Translating gives CASRSPDRGSEAFF. The full variable domain, with the rest looked up from reference TRBV28 and TRBJ1-1, is DVKVTQSSRYLVKRTGEKVFLECVQDMDHENMFWYRQDPGLGLRLIYFSYDVKMKEKGDIPEGYSVSREKKERFSLILESASTNQTSMYLCASRSPDRGSEAFFGQGTRLTVV.

The genes are TRBV7-6 and TRBJ2-7; 9 bases are a match to TRBD1. The CDR3 contains 13 residues. Trimming cost V 3 bases and J 5 bases; bases outside gene matches: 2. Germline V gene lookup returns CDR1 SGHVS and CDR2 FNYEAQ. The CDR3 DNA reads TGTGCCAGCAGCTTTGGGACAGGGAACGAGCAGTACTTC. Its translation: CASSFGTGNEQYF.

This chain connects TRBV5-1 to TRBJ1-4; TRBD1 is a possible D gene (6 bases). The ends were cut back, 5 bases at V and 4 bases at J, with 18 bases in the middle. Germline CDR1 reads SGHRS; CDR2 reads YFSETQ. The CDR3 has 16 amino acids. DNA of the CDR3: TGCGCCAGCAGTTCCAGGGGACACGAGGGTAATGAAAAACTGTTTTTT. It translates to CASSSRGHEGNEKLFF. Looking up the rest from reference TRBV5-1 and TRBJ1-4 gives the full variable domain: KAGVTQTPRYLIKTRGQQVTLSCSPISGHRSVSWYQQTPGQGLQFLFEYFSETQRNKGNFPGRFSGRQFSNSRSEMNVSTLELGDSALYLCASSSRGHEGNEKLFFGSGTQLSVL.

The chain employs TRBV5-6 and TRBJ1-2; D unresolved. The germline V gene has CDR1 SGHDT and CDR2 YYEEEE. Trimming removed 3 bases at V and 7 bases at J, with 10 bases between. The CDR3 contains 12 residues. The CDR3 region is CASSWTASGYTF. CDR3 DNA: TGTGCCAGCAGCTGGACTGCCTCTGGCTACACCTTC.

This chain uses TRBV11-1 with TRBJ2-5; 11 positions agree with TRBD2. Germline V gene sequence: CDR1 SGHAT, CDR2 FQDESV (reference sequence). V lost 5 bases, J lost 4 bases, and 3 bases stayed unmatched. This CDR3 has 14 residues. This CDR3 reads CASSKGLAGETQYF. CDR3 sequence (DNA): TGTGCCAGCAGCAAAGGACTAGCGGGAGAGACCCAGTACTTC. The complete variable domain, with remaining parts taken from reference TRBV11-1 and TRBJ2-5, reads EAEVAQSPRYKITEKSQAVAFWCDPISGHATLYWYRQILGQGPELLVQFQDESVVDDSQLPKDRFSAERLKGVDSTLKIQPAELGDSAMYLCASSKGLAGETQYFGPGTRLLVL.

The rearrangement links TRBV7-2 to TRBJ1-1, with TRBD1 as a possible D gene (5 bases). The V gene lost 2 bases and the J gene lost 6 bases, with 7 bases spanning the gap. The CDR3 has 12 residues. Germline CDR1 reads SGHTA; CDR2 reads FQGNSA. The CDR3 here is CASSLRGAEAFF. For the CDR3, the DNA is TGTGCCAGCAGCTTAAGGGGTGCTGAAGCTTTCTTT. The full variable domain, its missing parts supplied by reference TRBV7-2 and TRBJ1-1, is GAGVSQSPSNKVTEKGKDVELRCDPISGHTALYWYRQSLGQGLEFLIYFQGNSAPDKSGLPSDRFSAERTGGSVSTLTIQRTQQEDSAVYLCASSLRGAEAFFGQGTRLTVV.

The J gene is TRBJ1-1, the V gene TRBV19; D remains ambiguous. From germline, CDR1 is LNHDA and CDR2 SQIVND (reference sequence). Trimming removed 11 bases at V and 5 bases at J, with 9 bases between. The CDR3 has 10 amino acids. CDR3 sequence reads: CASGITEAFF. The CDR3 DNA reads as TGTGCCTCGGGAATTACTGAAGCTTTCTTT.

The V and J genes are TRBV4-1 and TRBJ1-5; 12 positions agree with TRBD1. This CDR3 comprises 15 residues. The junction had 7 bases not matched to a gene; V was cut back by 6 bases and J by 7 bases. CDR1 and CDR2 from the germline V gene are MGHRA and YSYEKL. CDR3 protein: CASSRDRGLDQPQHF. The DNA for the CDR3 is TGCGCCAGCAGTCGGGACAGGGGGCTAGACCAGCCCCAGCATTTT.

This chain connects TRBV6-4 to TRBJ1-2, with D perhaps matching TRBD1 (6 bases). Trimming took off 7 bases at V and 4 bases at J, with 28 bases between the two ends. The CDR3 contains 18 residues. Germline CDR1 reads MRHNA; CDR2 reads SNTAGT. CDR3: CASTQSPGLAGAPYGYTF. The DNA for the CDR3 is TGTGCCAGCACCCAATCCCCGGGACTAGCGGGGGCCCCCTATGGCTACACCTTC.

The CDR3 here is CASSQGASGNITRGTQYF. The CDR3 nucleotides are TGTGCCAGCAGCCAAGGTGCTAGCGGAAACATTACGAGAGGTACCCAGTACTTC. The rearrangement links TRBV14 to TRBJ2-5; 7 bases line up with TRBD2. This CDR3 has 18 residues. The V segment lost 1 base and the J segment 8 bases; nucleotides outside the gene matches: 19. CDR1 and CDR2 (germline): SGHDN, FVKESK.

This clone was counted once. This chain uses TRBV19 with TRBJ1-1; tentatively, D is TRBD1 (6 bases). CDR3 size: 14 residues. V lost 5 bases, J lost 9 bases, and 19 bases lay in between. Germline loops: CDR1 LNHDA, CDR2 SQIVND (reference sequence). CDR3 loop: CASSSAGWGGQAFF. The CDR3 nucleotides are TGTGCCAGTAGTTCCGCCGGTTGGGGGGGCCAAGCTTTCTTT.

This rearrangement joins TRBV6-5 to TRBJ2-1, with TRBD1 matching over 8 bases. CDR1 is MNHEY and CDR2 is SVGAGI in the germline V gene. This CDR3 spans 15 amino acids. The trim removed 2 bases at V and 8 bases at J, leaving 8 bases unmatched. The CDR3 spells CASSYKDRDRDEQFF. For the CDR3, the DNA is TGTGCCAGCAGTTACAAGGACAGGGATAGGGATGAGCAGTTCTTC.

This chain connects TRBV29-1 to TRBJ1-1, with D hard to call. Germline loops: CDR1 SQVTM, CDR2 ANQGSEA. V was shortened by 6 bases and J by 0 bases, with 11 bases between the two germline ends. The CDR3 sequence is 13 residues long. The chain's CDR3 is CSVATLMNTEAFF. In DNA form, the CDR3 reads TGCAGCGTGGCGACACTTATGAACACTGAAGCTTTCTTT.

The chain carries TRBV4-2 and TRBJ2-6; D gene uncertain. V lost 0 bases to trimming and J lost 4 bases, with 10 bases between them. The CDR3 has 16 amino acids. Germline V gene sequence: CDR1 LGHNA, CDR2 YNFKEQ. The chain's CDR3 is CASSQDSARGANVLTF. The CDR3 region has the DNA TGTGCCAGCAGCCAAGATTCCGCTAGGGGGGCCAACGTCCTGACTTTC.